Listed below are T cell receptor beta chains from one sample, sequenced in a study of response to subunit inactivated influenza vaccine. In TCRdb, the RT-PCR reads were re-called with MiXCR into one record per CDR3 protein. The repertoire holds roughly 620,000 distinct CDR3 sequences, with 11% as singletons. These data were also reused for a study on T cells expressing NK-cell markers.

The sample was PBMCs from blood, taken on the day of vaccination. The source is a man aged 50 to 60 who received an inactivated influenza vaccine. Both conserved end residues are part of each CDR3. A D gene is named only where the DNA matches it firmly.

TRBV12-3/TRBV12-4,TRBD1,TRBJ2-7,CASREQGVEQYF
TRBV7-9,.,TRBJ2-5,CASSLIESWGEETQYF
TRBV28,.,TRBJ1-6,CASSRYYRDGSYNSPLHF
TRBV9,.,TRBJ2-3,CASSAGQPSTDTQYF
TRBV7-6,.,TRBJ2-5,CASSLARREETQYF
TRBV29-1,.,TRBJ1-6,CSVQIEVDSPLHF
TRBV5-6,TRBD1,TRBJ2-5,CASSSTGNQETQYF
TRBV4-3,TRBD1,TRBJ2-7,CASSQGVQGAVYEQYF
TRBV7-9,TRBD1,TRBJ1-1,CVSDQGGTEAFF
TRBV2,.,TRBJ1-2,CASSDRGQSYGYTF